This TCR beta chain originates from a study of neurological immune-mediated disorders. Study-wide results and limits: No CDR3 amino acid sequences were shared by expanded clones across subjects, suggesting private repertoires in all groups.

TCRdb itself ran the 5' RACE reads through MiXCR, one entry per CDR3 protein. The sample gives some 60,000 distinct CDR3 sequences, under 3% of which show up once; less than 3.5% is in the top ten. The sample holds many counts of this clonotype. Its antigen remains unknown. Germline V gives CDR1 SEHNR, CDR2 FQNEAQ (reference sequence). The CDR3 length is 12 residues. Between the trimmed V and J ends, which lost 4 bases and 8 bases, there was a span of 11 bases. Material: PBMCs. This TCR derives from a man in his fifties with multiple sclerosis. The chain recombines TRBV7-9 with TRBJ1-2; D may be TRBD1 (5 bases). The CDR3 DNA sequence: TGTGCCAGCAGCTCGCGAGGGGACGGCTACACCTTC. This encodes CASSSRGDGYTF.